Listed below are T cell receptor beta chains from one sample, sequenced in a study of PD-L1 blockade in urothelial cancer. Repertoires were generated with immunoSEQ multiplex PCR, while TCRdb's copy carries only in-frame clones and drops some. The sample consists of 70,000 or so clones, around 90% of them appearing once. The sample in question was PBMCs, obtained around atezolizumab (anti-PD-L1) treatment. These TCRs come from a man in his sixties with urothelial cancer. CDR3s include the opening cysteine and the closing phenylalanine or tryptophan. The order of the fields is CDR3 protein, CDR3 DNA, V gene, D gene, clone size, J gene. The D gene is left open where the match is weak. Clone size appears in some rows only: once, few, many, or a class for an expanded clone.

CDR3aa: CASSYSPTYGEKLFF; CDR3nt: TGTGCCAGCAGTTACTCCCCCACCTACGGGGAAAAACTGTTTTTT; v_gene: TRBV6-5; d_gene: NA; abundance: NA; j_gene: TRBJ1-4
CDR3aa: CAWSDDRDTEAFF; CDR3nt: TGTGCCTGGAGCGATGACAGGGACACTGAAGCTTTCTTT; v_gene: TRBV30; d_gene: TRBD1; abundance: NA; j_gene: TRBJ1-1
CDR3aa: CATSRDPLYFAGDNTGELFF; CDR3nt: TGTGCCACCAGCAGAGACCCCCTTTACTTCGCGGGGGATAACACCGGGGAGCTGTTTTTT; v_gene: TRBV15; d_gene: TRBD2; abundance: NA; j_gene: TRBJ2-2
CDR3aa: CASSSGGGGLQYNEQFF; CDR3nt: TGTGCCAGCAGCTCGGGGGGCGGGGGGCTTCAATACAATGAGCAGTTCTTC; v_gene: TRBV5-6; d_gene: TRBD2; abundance: once; j_gene: TRBJ2-1
CDR3aa: CASSLVGGKNGYTF; CDR3nt: TGTGCCAGCAGCTTAGTCGGAGGCAAAAATGGCTACACCTTC; v_gene: TRBV7-2; d_gene: NA; abundance: NA; j_gene: TRBJ1-2
CDR3aa: CASSTSSGPFLLYNEQFF; CDR3nt: TGTGCCAGTAGTACCTCTAGCGGGCCTTTCCTACTCTACAATGAGCAGTTCTTC; v_gene: TRBV19; d_gene: TRBD2; abundance: NA; j_gene: TRBJ2-1
CDR3aa: CASSPIQGFSTDTQYF; CDR3nt: TGTGCCAGCAGTCCAATACAGGGGTTTAGCACAGATACGCAGTATTTT; v_gene: TRBV27; d_gene: TRBD1; abundance: NA; j_gene: TRBJ2-3
CDR3aa: CATGGQGYSNQPQHF; CDR3nt: TGTGCCACTGGAGGACAGGGGTATAGCAATCAGCCCCAGCATTTT; v_gene: TRBV15; d_gene: TRBD1; abundance: NA; j_gene: TRBJ1-5
CDR3aa: CATSRPGPMQGASGANVLTF; CDR3nt: TGTGCCACCAGCAGGCCCGGGCCCATGCAGGGGGCCTCTGGGGCCAACGTCCTGACTTTC; v_gene: TRBV15; d_gene: TRBD1; abundance: NA; j_gene: TRBJ2-6
CDR3aa: CASSDQGTTNEKLFF; CDR3nt: TGTGCCAGCAGCGATCAGGGTACAACTAATGAAAAACTGTTTTTT; v_gene: TRBV7-2; d_gene: NA; abundance: once; j_gene: TRBJ1-4
CDR3aa: CASSLLGDYEQYF; CDR3nt: TGTGCCAGCAGTTTATTGGGCGACTACGAGCAGTACTTC; v_gene: TRBV27; d_gene: NA; abundance: NA; j_gene: TRBJ2-7
CDR3aa: CASSSASGGIETQYF; CDR3nt: TGTGCCAGCAGCTCGGCTAGCGGGGGAATTGAGACCCAGTACTTC; v_gene: TRBV7-6; d_gene: TRBD2; abundance: NA; j_gene: TRBJ2-5
CDR3aa: CASRFGGSSDTQYF; CDR3nt: TGTGCCAGCAGATTCGGGGGAAGTTCAGATACGCAGTATTTT; v_gene: TRBV7-3; d_gene: NA; abundance: NA; j_gene: TRBJ2-3
CDR3aa: CASSESMRTQYF; CDR3nt: TGTGCCAGCAGTGAATCTATGCGGACCCAGTACTTC; v_gene: TRBV6-1; d_gene: NA; abundance: NA; j_gene: TRBJ2-5
CDR3aa: CALVRQGVFTDTQYF; CDR3nt: TGTGCCCTGGTGCGACAGGGGGTTTTCACAGATACGCAGTATTTT; v_gene: TRBV30; d_gene: TRBD1; abundance: NA; j_gene: TRBJ2-3
CDR3aa: CASSPGLITDTQYF; CDR3nt: TGTGCCAGCTCACCGGGACTAATCACAGATACGCAGTATTTT; v_gene: TRBV18; d_gene: TRBD2; abundance: NA; j_gene: TRBJ2-3
CDR3aa: CASSGDVTAYNEQFF; CDR3nt: TGCGCCAGCAGCGGAGATGTCACTGCCTACAATGAGCAGTTCTTC; v_gene: TRBV5-1; d_gene: NA; abundance: NA; j_gene: TRBJ2-1
CDR3aa: CASSQDRDTDYEQYF; CDR3nt: TGCGCCAGCAGCCAAGACCGGGACACAGACTACGAGCAGTACTTC; v_gene: TRBV4-3; d_gene: NA; abundance: NA; j_gene: TRBJ2-7
CDR3aa: CASSPQGTSTDTQYF; CDR3nt: TGTGCCAGCAGCCCACAGGGGACTAGCACAGATACGCAGTATTTT; v_gene: TRBV7-9; d_gene: NA; abundance: NA; j_gene: TRBJ2-3
CDR3aa: CASSLSVGTGGGKLFF; CDR3nt: TGTGCCAGCAGTTTGTCCGTGGGGACAGGGGGCGGAAAACTGTTTTTT; v_gene: TRBV6-5; d_gene: TRBD1; abundance: once; j_gene: TRBJ1-4